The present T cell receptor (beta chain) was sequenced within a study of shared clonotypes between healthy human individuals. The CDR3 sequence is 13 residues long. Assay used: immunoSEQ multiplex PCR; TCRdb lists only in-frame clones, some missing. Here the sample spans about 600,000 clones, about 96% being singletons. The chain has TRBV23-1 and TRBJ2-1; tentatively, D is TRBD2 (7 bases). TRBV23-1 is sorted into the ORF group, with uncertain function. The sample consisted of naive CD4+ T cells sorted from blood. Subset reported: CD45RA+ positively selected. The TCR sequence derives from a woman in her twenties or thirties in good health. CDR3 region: CARGGPTNDEQFF. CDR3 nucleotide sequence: TGCGCTAGGGGGGGTCCCACGAACGATGAGCAGTTCTTC.